What follows are 21 T cell receptor beta chains derived from one specimen sequenced in a study of T cells in Graves' hyperthyroidism and ophthalmopathy. Researchers amplified the TCR beta CDR3 regions from RNA transcripts. The HTBI primer set served for first-round RT-PCR of the TCR CDR3. TCRdb used MiXCR to reprocess the multiplex PCR reads, holding one entry per CDR3 protein. Of about 350,000 distinct CDR3 sequences in the sample, 11% to 15% were seen once. The specimen was blood. The receptors derive from a woman in her twenties or thirties with Graves' hyperthyroidism.

The J gene is TRBJ2-1, the V gene TRBV6-2 or TRBV6-3; D might be TRBD2 (7 bases). Trimming left V 7 bases short and J 5 bases short, with 21 bases between. The CDR3 spans 16 residues. Per the germline V gene, CDR1 is MNHEY and CDR2 is SVGEGT. In nucleotides, the CDR3 is TGTGCCAGCACCCCAGCGGGAACAGGGCCCCACAATGAGCAGTTCTTC. Translation: CASTPAGTGPHNEQFF.

This clonotype has a count of ten or more. V is TRBV7-9 and J is TRBJ1-1; D not certain. The germline gives CDR1 SEHNR, CDR2 FQNEAQ (reference sequence). V was clipped by 1 base and J by 12 bases, with 9 bases between them. This CDR3 comprises 11 residues. CDR3 residues: CASSLGAVTFF. The DNA of the CDR3 is TGTGCCAGCAGCTTAGGGGCTGTAACTTTCTTT. The variable domain in full, with the rest retrieved from reference TRBV7-9 and TRBJ1-1, is DTGVSQNPRHKITKRGQNVTFRCDPISEHNRLYWYRQTLGQGPEFLTYFQNEAQLEKSRLLSDRFSAERPKGSFSTLEIQRTEQGDSAMYLCASSLGAVTFFGQGTRLTVV.

This clonotype was seen repeatedly, ten times or more. The V call is TRBV6-1, the J call TRBJ1-5, with a possible D match to TRBD1 (5 bases). Germline V gene data show CDR1 as MNHNS and CDR2 as SASEGT. There are 15 residues in the CDR3. Trimming shortened V by 5 bases and J by 0 bases, and 11 bases separated the two germline ends. The CDR3 is CASSKRRGSNQPQHF. The DNA of the CDR3 is TGTGCCAGCAGTAAAAGAAGGGGTAGCAATCAGCCCCAGCATTTT.

In its sample, this clonotype was seen a few times. The rearrangement links TRBV7-9 to TRBJ1-1; maybe TRBD1 (5 bases). The CDR3 has 16 residues. V gave up 5 bases and J gave up 1 base, with 17 bases separating them. CDR1 is SEHNR, CDR2 FQNEAQ, per germline (reference sequence). This chain's CDR3 is CASSQTTGIRNTEAFF. The CDR3 nucleotides are TGTGCCAGCAGCCAAACCACAGGAATTAGGAACACTGAAGCTTTCTTT.

The V gene is TRBV7-9, the J gene TRBJ2-5; a weak D match, TRBD1 (6 bases). Per germline, CDR1 SEHNR and CDR2 FQNEAQ (reference sequence). The CDR3 is made up of 15 amino acids. Trimming cost V 4 bases and J 5 bases, with 17 bases left between them. The CDR3 DNA reads as TGTGCCAGCAGCTCGGACAGCATGGCCAGGGAGACCCAGTACTTC. Amino acids: CASSSDSMARETQYF.

This clonotype has only a few counts. CDR3 bases: TGTGCCAGCAGCTTCGGGCATGAGCAGTTCTTC. The encoded protein is CASSFGHEQFF. The rearrangement joins TRBV7-2 to TRBJ2-1; D call uncertain. The CDR3 length is 11 residues. In germline, CDR1 is SGHTA, CDR2 FQGNSA. Trimming left V 3 bases short and J 8 bases short, with 5 bases between.

The sample holds many counts of this clonotype. The rearrangement joins TRBV11-2 to TRBJ2-7; D may be TRBD1 (5 bases). CDR1 and CDR2 (germline): SGHAT, FQNNGV. V was trimmed by 2 bases and J by 3 bases, leaving 8 bases between them. The CDR3 extends over 13 amino acids. The CDR3 bases are TGTGCCAGCAGCTTAACACAGGACTACGAGCAGTACTTC. The encoded protein is CASSLTQDYEQYF.

The V and J genes are TRBV19 and TRBJ2-1; 7 positions agree with TRBD2. Germline V CDR1 and CDR2: LNHDA, SQIVND (reference sequence). The J segment lost 6 bases and the V segment lost 3 bases, leaving 8 bases of the junction unmatched. The CDR3 has 15 amino acids. The CDR3 DNA reads TGTGCCAGTAGTATTGGGGCGGGAGCGGGCAATGAGCAGTTCTTC. This codes for CASSIGAGAGNEQFF.

This clonotype was seen many times. The V call is TRBV7-2, the J call TRBJ2-5; 8 nucleotides match TRBD1. Germline loops: CDR1 SGHTA, CDR2 FQGNSA. The CDR3 extends over 14 amino acids. The V gene end was trimmed by 5 bases and the J gene end by 5 bases; junction bases not matched to a gene: 7. The CDR3 region is CASSDQGAGETQYF. CDR3 bases: TGTGCCAGCAGCGACCAGGGGGCGGGGGAGACCCAGTACTTC.

At least ten counts were recorded for this clonotype. The chain is built from TRBV28 and TRBJ1-5, with D tentatively TRBD1 (5 bases). The length of the CDR3 is 14 residues. The germline V gene has CDR1 MDHEN and CDR2 SYDVKM. Trimming shortened V by 4 bases and J by 0 bases, and 7 bases separated the two germline ends. The CDR3 reads CASSWTNSNQPQHF. CDR3 coding DNA: TGTGCCAGCAGTTGGACAAATAGCAATCAGCCCCAGCATTTT.

The V call is TRBV20-1, the J call TRBJ2-5; a weak D match, TRBD1 (6 bases). The V end was cut by 7 bases, the J end by 5 bases, with 20 bases between. Germline CDR1 and CDR2: DFQATT and SNEGSKA (reference sequence). This CDR3 spans 14 amino acids. The CDR3 loop is CSGSPSQGKETQYF. The CDR3 nucleotides read TGCAGTGGTAGCCCCTCGCAGGGGAAGGAGACCCAGTACTTC.

This clonotype was seen a few times. The chain employs TRBV9 and TRBJ2-3, with D possibly being TRBD2 (6 bases). The CDR3 is made up of 17 amino acids. Between the trimmed V and J ends, which lost 1 base and 0 bases, there was a span of 15 bases. Germline lookup yields CDR1 SGDLS and CDR2 YYNGEE. The DNA of the CDR3 is TGTGCCAGCAGCGTACCTCTTAGCGGAGGGAGCACAGATACGCAGTATTTT. Encoded protein: CASSVPLSGGSTDTQYF.

This clonotype was seen many times. The genes are TRBV15 and TRBJ1-1; 11 positions agree with TRBD1. The CDR3 spans 14 residues. The junction had 3 bases not matched to a gene; V was cut back by 1 base and J by 8 bases. Germline loops: CDR1 LNHNV, CDR2 YYDKDF (reference sequence). CDR3 DNA: TGTGCCACCAGCAGAGGGACAGGGGGCGTCGAAGCTTTCTTT. This encodes CATSRGTGGVEAFF. Variable domain in full (rest from reference TRBV15 and TRBJ1-1): DAMVIQNPRYQVTQFGKPVTLSCSQTLNHNVMYWYQQKSSQAPKLLFHYYDKDFNNEADTPDNFQSRRPNTSFCFLDIRSPGLGDTAMYLCATSRGTGGVEAFFGQGTRLTVV.

This chain connects TRBV13 to TRBJ1-1; D is unclear. V was shortened by 6 bases and J by 1 base, with 12 bases between the two germline ends. Germline V gene data show CDR1 as PRHDT and CDR2 as FYEKMQ (reference sequence). CDR3 size: 14 residues. The CDR3 region has the DNA TGTGCCAGCAGGCCTTTGGGCGGGAACACTGAAGCTTTCTTT. This encodes CASRPLGGNTEAFF.

This clonotype was seen many times. The chain has TRBV12-3 or TRBV12-4 and TRBJ1-2; the D is unclear. The V gene lost 3 bases and the J gene lost 1 base, with 12 bases spanning the gap. This CDR3 comprises 15 residues. In nucleotides, the CDR3 is TGTGCCAGCAGTTTCCTAGGTGGGAATAACTATGGCTACACCTTC. It codes for CASSFLGGNNYGYTF.

The J gene is TRBJ2-3, the V gene TRBV19; D is tentatively TRBD1 or TRBD2 (5 bases each). The CDR3 length is 15 residues. Deletions cut 3 bases from V and 2 bases from J, with 12 bases between. Per the germline V gene, CDR1 is LNHDA and CDR2 is SQIVND (reference sequence). The DNA for the CDR3 is TGTGCCAGTAGTATTCGGGACCACCCCACAGATACGCAGTATTTT. Its protein is CASSIRDHPTDTQYF.

This clonotype was recorded a few times. This chain uses TRBV30 with TRBJ2-3; 12 bases match TRBD2. The CDR3 covers 15 residues. V gave up 1 base and J gave up 2 bases; unmatched junction bases: 1. Germline V lookup: CDR1 GTSNPN, CDR2 SVGIG (reference sequence). CDR3 nucleotides: TGTGCCTGGAGTGGGACTAGCGGGAACACAGATACGCAGTATTTT. It yields the protein CAWSGTSGNTDTQYF.

This clonotype was picked up many times. The CDR3 region is CATADRANTEAFF. In DNA form, the CDR3 reads TGTGCCACAGCGGACAGGGCGAACACTGAAGCTTTCTTT. The gene calls are TRBV10-3 and TRBJ1-1, with 8 bases lining up with TRBD1. The V segment lost 10 bases and the J segment 1 base; nucleotides outside the gene matches: 5. This CDR3 has 13 amino acids. Germline V gives CDR1 ENHRY, CDR2 SYGVKD.

The CDR3 DNA follows: TGTGCCAGCAGCGGGGGGGCGGACTACGAGCAGTACTTC. It yields the protein CASSGGADYEQYF. The chain is built from TRBV7-6 and TRBJ2-7; possibly TRBD2 for D (7 bases). The V gene lost 5 bases and the J gene lost 3 bases, with 11 bases spanning the gap. The CDR3 is 13 amino acids. CDR1 SGHVS and CDR2 FNYEAQ come from the germline V gene.

The table lists this clonotype with a count of one. The chain uses TRBV7-2 and TRBJ2-3; D uncertain. The CDR3 is 15 residues long. CDR1 is SGHTA and CDR2 is FQGNSA in the germline V gene. Trimming shortened V by 1 base and J by 1 base, and 9 bases separated the two germline ends. The CDR3 here is CASSLDRAGTDTQYF. CDR3 in DNA: TGTGCCAGCAGCTTAGATCGGGCCGGCACAGATACGCAGTATTTT. Based on the CDR3 plus reference TRBV7-2 and TRBJ2-3, the full variable domain is GAGVSQSPSNKVTEKGKDVELRCDPISGHTALYWYRQSLGQGLEFLIYFQGNSAPDKSGLPSDRFSAERTGGSVSTLTIQRTQQEDSAVYLCASSLDRAGTDTQYFGPGTRLTVL.

The sample holds many counts of this clonotype. V gene TRBV7-3 combines with J gene TRBJ2-5, with D possibly called TRBD1 or TRBD2 (5 bases each). The V end was cut by 5 bases, the J end by 5 bases, with 15 bases between. The CDR3 loop spans 14 amino acids. Germline-derived CDR1 and CDR2 are SGHTA and FQGTGA. In DNA, the CDR3 is TGTGCCAGCAGCCCGGGGCCAAACGGGGAGACCCAGTACTTC. Residues: CASSPGPNGETQYF.